The 8 T cell receptor beta chains in this list originate from one sample, sequenced in a study of graft-versus-host responses after intestinal transplantation (dated by TCRdb to about 2021). Libraries were prepared through the immunoSEQ multiplex PCR assay. Here the immuneACCESS table is served through TCRdb, limited to in-frame sequences with V and J called. Missing clones are a known gap in these copies; in checked studies unresolved V genes cover under half, and the rest lacks a known reason. In this sample the table shows about 120,000 clones, 90% of which occur a single time. Together, the top ten hold about 0.18% of the sample. What this sample's time point label stands for: cells obtained before transplantation from donor or recipient. For these TCRs, the target antigens are not known. The specimen comprised unstimulated CD4+ T cells sorted from spleen or lymph node cells, sampled before intestinal transplant. These receptors came from a human donor who received an intestinal transplant.

V gene TRBV5-5 combines with J gene TRBJ2-7; TRBD2 is a possible D gene (5 bases). Germline assignment: CDR1 SGHKS and CDR2 YYEKEE (reference sequence). The CDR3 sequence is 14 residues long. V gave up 0 bases and J gave up 4 bases, with 11 bases separating them. The CDR3 bases are TGTGCCAGCAGCTTGGGTCTAGCAAGGTACGAGCAGTACTTC. Translation gives CASSLGLARYEQYF.

The CDR3 coding sequence is TGTGCCAGCAGGAGAAATCAGCCCCAGCATTTT. Protein sequence: CASRRNQPQHF. The chain is built from TRBV28 and TRBJ1-5; D not resolved. Germline CDR1 MDHEN, CDR2 SYDVKM. Deletions cut 6 bases from V and 4 bases from J, with 4 bases between. There are 11 residues in the CDR3.

The chain carries TRBV19 and TRBJ2-6, with 8 bases fitting TRBD1. The V gene end was trimmed by 1 base and the J gene end by 4 bases; junction bases not matched to a gene: 12. The CDR3 runs to 19 residues. The germline V gene encodes CDR1 LNHDA and CDR2 SQIVND (reference sequence). The CDR3 here is CASSIGVGQGAIGANVLTF. The CDR3 nucleotides are TGTGCCAGTAGTATAGGGGTGGGGCAGGGGGCGATCGGGGCCAACGTCCTGACTTTC.

The chain carries TRBV6-1 and TRBJ2-1; tentative D call: TRBD2 (5 bases). Germline CDR1 is MNHNS and CDR2 is SASEGT. The CDR3 is made up of 15 amino acids. Between the trimmed V and J ends, which lost 6 bases and 2 bases, there was a span of 14 bases. For the CDR3, the DNA is TGTGCCAGCAGAAAGGACTGGGGTCCCTACAATGAGCAGTTCTTC. Its translation: CASRKDWGPYNEQFF.

The chain carries TRBV7-9 and TRBJ2-4; TRBD2 matches 13 bases. V dropped 3 bases and J dropped 10; count of bases not matched to a gene: 18. Germline CDR1 SEHNR, CDR2 FQNEAQ (reference sequence). The length of the CDR3 is 19 residues. For the CDR3, the DNA is TGTGCCAGCAGCTTGCGAACTAGCGGGAGGGGAGACCTTAATAGTATTCAGTACTTC. Its protein product is CASSLRTSGRGDLNSIQYF.

The rearrangement uses TRBV18 and TRBJ2-5; TRBD1 matches at 8 bases. The CDR3 has 15 residues. Unmatched junction bases numbered 4, after V lost 3 bases and J lost 1 base. Germline V gives CDR1 KGHSH, CDR2 LQKENI. CDR3 nucleotides: TGTGCCAGCTCACCTCGGGACAGGTCCCAAGAGACCCAGTACTTC. Protein sequence: CASSPRDRSQETQYF.

This chain links TRBV6-1 with TRBJ2-2, with D tentatively TRBD2 (7 bases). Germline V gene data show CDR1 as MNHNS and CDR2 as SASEGT. With 2 bases removed from V and 8 bases from J, the gap between germline ends came to 12 bases. The length of the CDR3 is 14 residues. CDR3 DNA: TGTGCCAGCAGTGAAAGGGGAGGGGGAGGGGAGCTGTTTTTT. It encodes CASSERGGGGELFF.

The chain joins TRBV5-5 to TRBJ2-7; 11 positions match TRBD2. With V trimmed by 4 bases and J by 7 bases, 10 bases remained unmatched. Looked up from germline, CDR1 is SGHKS and CDR2 is YYEKEE (reference sequence). This CDR3 comprises 15 residues. DNA for the CDR3: TGTGCCAGCAGCCCTGCAACTAGCGGGAGCGGTGAGCAGTACTTC. Its translation: CASSPATSGSGEQYF.